This TCR beta chain was obtained from a study of T cell responses to AZD1222 COVID-19 vaccine. Study results and caveats: Reportedly, close to half of spike-specific TCRs are directed against unmutated variant regions. Receipt of two AZD1222 doses was followed by a rise in Spike-specific TCR breadth and depth.

With regard to this clone: Antigen specificity is unknown.

The CDR3 has 12 amino acids. CDR1 is SQVTM and CDR2 is ANQGSEA in the germline V gene. Trimming removed 2 bases from V and 3 bases from J, with 7 bases in between. Assay: immunoSEQ multiplex PCR; the TCRdb copy retains only in-frame clones and omits some. Of about 75,000 clones detected, approximately 90% appear once; the ten largest clones hold roughly 10%. The clonotype was recovered from an adult who received the MenACWY meningococcal vaccine as a control. Specimen: peripheral blood, collected 28 days after the second dose of the MenACWY control vaccine. The rearrangement uses TRBV29-1 and TRBJ1-2; D is perhaps TRBD1 (6 bases). The DNA of the CDR3 is TGCAGCGTTGAAAAGGGGGACTATGGCTACACCTTC. This translates into CSVEKGDYGYTF.